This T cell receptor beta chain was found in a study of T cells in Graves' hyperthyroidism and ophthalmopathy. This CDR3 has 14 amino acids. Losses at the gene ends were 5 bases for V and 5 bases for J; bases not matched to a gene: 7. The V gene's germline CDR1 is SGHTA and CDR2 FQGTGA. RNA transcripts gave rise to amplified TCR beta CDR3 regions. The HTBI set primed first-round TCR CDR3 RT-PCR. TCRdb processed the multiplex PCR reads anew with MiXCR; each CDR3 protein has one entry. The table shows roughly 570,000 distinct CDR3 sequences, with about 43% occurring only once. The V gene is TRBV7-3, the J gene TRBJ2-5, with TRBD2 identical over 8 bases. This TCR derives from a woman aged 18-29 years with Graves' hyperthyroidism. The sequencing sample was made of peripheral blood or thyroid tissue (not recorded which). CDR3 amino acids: CASSRNGGRETQYF. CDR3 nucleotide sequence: TGTGCCAGCAGCCGTAATGGCGGGAGGGAGACCCAGTACTTC.